Here is one TCR beta chain with its context. CDR3 length: 17 amino acids. This entry belongs to a study of T cells expressing NK-cell markers. Each CDR3 protein gets one entry in TCRdb, which reprocessed the 5' RACE reads and gives no DNA. This sample's clone table lists roughly 420,000 distinct CDR3 sequences. Sequenced sample: blood T cells: a sorted CD56 or NKG2C T cell subset, CD4+ or CD8+ T cells, or bulk PBMC T cells (not recorded which). The sequence derives from a woman between 18 and 69 years old in good health. V and J are TRBV12-3 or TRBV12-4 and TRBJ2-1; TCRdb's D call, TRBD2, is unchecked because there is no DNA. CDR3 amino acids: CASSLYRLASGSTEQFF.